The clone carrying this T cell receptor beta chain was counted only a few times. TCRdb reanalysed the 5' RACE reads using MiXCR and keeps one entry per CDR3 protein. The profile shows 360,000 or so distinct CDR3 sequences, 25% to 30% of them singletons. This sample was taken from a study of T-cell memory formation after mild COVID-19. The sequencing input was PBMCs or a T cell subset sorted from them (not recorded which). The clonotype was recovered from an adult woman who had mild COVID-19 (a few samples of this study predate the infection). Cell type and time point are not known.

The CDR3 protein is CASSYISLQETQYF. The CDR3 DNA is TGTGCCAGCAGTTATATTTCCCTCCAAGAGACCCAGTACTTC. The gene calls are TRBV6-6 and TRBJ2-5; D not certain. The CDR3 is made up of 14 amino acids. V was clipped by 3 bases and J by 1 base, with 9 bases between them. The germline V gene encodes CDR1 MNHNY and CDR2 SVGAGI (reference sequence).